Listed below are T cell receptor beta chains from one sample, sequenced in a study of shared clonotypes between healthy human individuals. Sequenced by immunoSEQ multiplex PCR; TCRdb stores in-frame clones only, minus some. The data show some 1,400,000 clones, around 95% seen once. Sequences were obtained from naive CD4+ T cells sorted from blood. Receptors were obtained from a man younger than 45 in good health. Both conserved end residues are part of each CDR3. Each record gives: D gene, V gene, clone size, J gene, CDR3 DNA, CDR3 protein. D genes are given only for firm matches. Size is stated for part of the rows, as once, few or many counts, or as a class when the clone is expanded.

d_call: -; v_call: TRBV9; clone_size: -; j_call: TRBJ1-5; cdr3_nt: TGTGCCAGCAGCGTAGATTTAGGGCACAATCAGCCCCAGCATTTT; cdr3_aa: CASSVDLGHNQPQHF
d_call: -; v_call: TRBV29-1; clone_size: -; j_call: TRBJ2-1; cdr3_nt: TGCAGCGAAACAAGGTTTTACAATGAGCAGTTCTTC; cdr3_aa: CSETRFYNEQFF
d_call: -; v_call: TRBV29-1; clone_size: -; j_call: TRBJ2-5; cdr3_nt: TGCAGCGTTGAGCCTGGAGGGCGGGGATCGACCCAGTACTTC; cdr3_aa: CSVEPGGRGSTQYF
d_call: -; v_call: TRBV5-1; clone_size: -; j_call: TRBJ2-2; cdr3_nt: TGCGCCAGCAGCTTCGGGGGGCCCGGGGAGCTGTTTTTT; cdr3_aa: CASSFGGPGELFF
d_call: TRBD1; v_call: TRBV7-2; clone_size: -; j_call: TRBJ2-2; cdr3_nt: TGTGCCAGCAGCTTAAGAGGGGGCTATCTGAACACCGGGGAGCTGTTTTTT; cdr3_aa: CASSLRGGYLNTGELFF
d_call: TRBD1; v_call: TRBV27; clone_size: -; j_call: TRBJ2-7; cdr3_nt: TGTGCCAGCAGTTTAGCGACAGGGGTTATCTACGAGCAGTACTTC; cdr3_aa: CASSLATGVIYEQYF
d_call: -; v_call: TRBV7-6; clone_size: -; j_call: TRBJ1-1; cdr3_nt: TGTGCCAGCAGCTTAGAAATGAACACTGAAGCTTTCTTT; cdr3_aa: CASSLEMNTEAFF
d_call: TRBD1; v_call: TRBV30; clone_size: -; j_call: TRBJ1-4; cdr3_nt: TGTGCCTGGACCGGGACAGTAAATGAAAAACTGTTTTTT; cdr3_aa: CAWTGTVNEKLFF
d_call: -; v_call: TRBV15; clone_size: -; j_call: TRBJ2-4; cdr3_nt: TGTGCCACCAGCAGAGATGAGCCAGGGGTGGGGGCCAAAAACATTCAGTACTTC; cdr3_aa: CATSRDEPGVGAKNIQYF
d_call: -; v_call: TRBV7-9; clone_size: -; j_call: TRBJ2-5; cdr3_nt: TGTGCCAGCAGCCGTCAGTCCGAAGAGACCCAGTACTTC; cdr3_aa: CASSRQSEETQYF
d_call: -; v_call: TRBV11-1; clone_size: -; j_call: TRBJ2-7; cdr3_nt: TGTGCCAGCAGCTCATCCCCCCCCGGGAGAGCCGCGGGATCCTACGAGCAGTACTTC; cdr3_aa: CASSSSPPGRAAGSYEQYF
d_call: -; v_call: TRBV7-9; clone_size: -; j_call: TRBJ2-3; cdr3_nt: TGTGCCAGCAGCTTAGAACTAGCCCTTAGCACAGATACGCAGTATTTT; cdr3_aa: CASSLELALSTDTQYF
d_call: -; v_call: TRBV28; clone_size: -; j_call: TRBJ2-6; cdr3_nt: TGTGCCAGCAGTTTTCCTACTGGGGCCAACGTCCTGACTTTC; cdr3_aa: CASSFPTGANVLTF
d_call: -; v_call: TRBV6-5; clone_size: -; j_call: TRBJ1-1; cdr3_nt: TGTGCCAGCAGCCTGGGACTTTTGAACACTGAAGCTTTCTTT; cdr3_aa: CASSLGLLNTEAFF
d_call: -; v_call: TRBV5-1; clone_size: -; j_call: TRBJ2-1; cdr3_nt: TGCGCCAGCAGCTCAGGCCTCAGTCACAATGAGCAGTTCTTC; cdr3_aa: CASSSGLSHNEQFF
d_call: TRBD1; v_call: TRBV27; clone_size: once; j_call: TRBJ2-2; cdr3_nt: TGTGCCAGCAGTTCCCCTCGATCTCGACAGGGGCGATGGATCGGGGAGCTGTTTTTT; cdr3_aa: CASSSPRSRQGRWIGELFF
d_call: -; v_call: TRBV7-8; clone_size: few; j_call: TRBJ1-5; cdr3_nt: TGTGCCAGCAGCACGGGACAGCCCCAGCATTTT; cdr3_aa: CASSTGQPQHF
d_call: -; v_call: TRBV20-1; clone_size: -; j_call: TRBJ2-1; cdr3_nt: TGCAGTGCTAGTGAGTATGAGCAGTTCTTC; cdr3_aa: CSASEYEQFF
d_call: TRBD2; v_call: TRBV29-1; clone_size: -; j_call: TRBJ2-7; cdr3_nt: TGCAGCGTTGGGACTAGCGGGAGTTTCCACGAGCAGTACTTC; cdr3_aa: CSVGTSGSFHEQYF
d_call: -; v_call: TRBV10-3; clone_size: -; j_call: TRBJ1-1; cdr3_nt: TGTGCCATCAGTGAGTCGGGCACTGAAGCTTTCTTT; cdr3_aa: CAISESGTEAFF
d_call: -; v_call: TRBV15; clone_size: -; j_call: TRBJ2-1; cdr3_nt: TGTGCCACCAGCGGTGATATTACCTACAATGAGCAGTTCTTC; cdr3_aa: CATSGDITYNEQFF
d_call: -; v_call: TRBV6-1; clone_size: -; j_call: TRBJ2-1; cdr3_nt: TGTGCCAGCGGAGGTAGCTCCTACAATGAGCAGTTCTTC; cdr3_aa: CASGGSSYNEQFF
d_call: -; v_call: TRBV7-9; clone_size: once; j_call: TRBJ2-3; cdr3_nt: TGTGCCAGCAGCATGACAGATACGCAGTATTTT; cdr3_aa: CASSMTDTQYF
d_call: -; v_call: TRBV5-4; clone_size: -; j_call: TRBJ1-5; cdr3_nt: TGTGCCAGCAGCTTGAGCTCAGCCCTCTACGCTCAGCCCCAGCATTTT; cdr3_aa: CASSLSSALYAQPQHF
d_call: -; v_call: TRBV6-1; clone_size: -; j_call: TRBJ1-5; cdr3_nt: TGTGCCAGCAGTGAGGAGGGGTTTACAGGACGCAATCAGCCCCAGCATTTT; cdr3_aa: CASSEEGFTGRNQPQHF
d_call: -; v_call: TRBV18; clone_size: -; j_call: TRBJ2-5; cdr3_nt: TGTGCCAGCTCACCCCACGGTCAAGAGACCCAGTACTTC; cdr3_aa: CASSPHGQETQYF
d_call: -; v_call: TRBV28; clone_size: -; j_call: TRBJ2-1; cdr3_nt: TGTGCCAGCAGTTTACTAGGAGCCTACAATGAGCAGTTCTTC; cdr3_aa: CASSLLGAYNEQFF
d_call: TRBD2; v_call: TRBV5-1; clone_size: -; j_call: TRBJ2-1; cdr3_nt: TGCGCCAGCAGCTTGTCGGTAGCGGGAGGGCCCGATGAGCAGTTCTTC; cdr3_aa: CASSLSVAGGPDEQFF
d_call: -; v_call: TRBV2; clone_size: -; j_call: TRBJ2-7; cdr3_nt: TGTGCCAGCAGTCTTGGCGAAGGTCCCTACGAGCAGTACTTC; cdr3_aa: CASSLGEGPYEQYF